What follows are 22 T cell receptor beta chains derived from one specimen sequenced in a study of post-analysis software for immune sequencing data. Study-level findings and limits: When patients were compared with controls, four or five TRBV segments were more frequent, TRBV5-6, TRBV5-1 and TRBV20-1 among them.

Prepared libraries of TCR beta cDNA carried unique molecular identifiers. MiXCR, applied by TCRdb to the PCR reads, yields one record per CDR3 protein. This sample has 350,000 to 500,000 distinct CDR3 sequences, with approximately 38% found just once. These receptors' targets are unknown. Sequenced material: blood. The receptors were gathered from a girl aged 2 to 10 with multiple sclerosis.

This clonotype has just a few counts. The V and J genes are TRBV5-1 and TRBJ2-7, with D possibly being TRBD2 (6 bases). The CDR3 is made up of 13 amino acids. Trimming stripped 4 bases from V and 4 bases from J, with 12 bases between. Germline V gene data show CDR1 as SGHRS and CDR2 as YFSETQ. CDR3 in amino acids: CASSGDFEYEQYF. The CDR3 region has the DNA TGCGCCAGCAGCGGGGACTTCGAATACGAGCAGTACTTC.

The rearrangement links TRBV25-1 to TRBJ2-1; TRBD1 matches at 10 bases. Unmatched junction bases numbered 9, after V lost 4 bases and J lost 6 bases. The CDR3 consists of 16 residues. CDR1 and CDR2 (germline): MGHDK, SYGVNS. CDR3 in amino acids: CASSVIPGQGFNEQFF. The CDR3 nucleotides read TGTGCCAGCAGTGTGATTCCGGGACAGGGGTTCAATGAGCAGTTCTTC. Looking up the rest from reference TRBV25-1 and TRBJ2-1 gives the full variable domain: EADIYQTPRYLVIGTGKKITLECSQTMGHDKMYWYQQDPGMELHLIHYSYGVNSTEKGDLSSESTVSRIRTEHFPLTLESARPSHTSQYLCASSVIPGQGFNEQFFGPGTRLTVL.

This chain uses TRBV20-1 with TRBJ2-1; possibly TRBD2 for D (6 bases). CDR1 is DFQATT and CDR2 is SNEGSKA in the germline V gene (reference sequence). V lost 5 bases and J lost 3, with 11 bases in between. This CDR3 is 13 amino acids long. CDR3 amino acids: CSAGTGSYNEQFF. CDR3 DNA: TGCAGTGCTGGGACTGGGAGCTACAATGAGCAGTTCTTC.

The table lists this clonotype with a few counts. The chain uses TRBV5-1 and TRBJ2-7, with D maybe TRBD2 (6 bases). The CDR3 is 14 residues long. Trimming stripped 0 bases from V and 5 bases from J, with 12 bases between. CDR1 and CDR2 from the germline V gene are SGHRS and YFSETQ. The chain's CDR3 is CASSLGGEYDEQYF. Here the CDR3 DNA reads TGCGCCAGCAGCTTGGGGGGGGAATACGACGAGCAGTACTTC.

As DNA, the CDR3 is TGTGCCAGCAGCCTAACCTATTCACCCACAGATACGCAGTATTTT. It yields the protein CASSLTYSPTDTQYF. V gene TRBV9 combines with J gene TRBJ2-3; D is undetermined. Germline CDR1 reads SGDLS; CDR2 reads YYNGEE. The CDR3 runs 15 residues. Trimming shortened V by 4 bases and J by 2 bases, and 14 bases separated the two germline ends.

This clonotype is termed medium-sized. J is TRBJ2-3 and V is TRBV6-5, with D maybe TRBD2 (6 bases). Germline values: CDR1 MNHEY, CDR2 SVGAGI. This CDR3 is 16 amino acids long. V was trimmed by 0 bases and J by 2 bases, leaving 12 bases between them. CDR3 loop: CASSYSRDLYTDTQYF. CDR3 in DNA: TGTGCCAGCAGTTACTCCCGGGACTTATACACAGATACGCAGTATTTT.

The chain employs TRBV10-3 and TRBJ2-1; D is perhaps TRBD2 (5 bases). In germline, CDR1 is ENHRY, CDR2 SYGVKD. V lost 2 bases, J lost 4 bases, and 12 bases lay in between. This CDR3 comprises 15 residues. As DNA, the CDR3 is TGTGCCATCAGTGAGCCGGGGAATAATTACAATGAGCAGTTCTTC. It codes for CAISEPGNNYNEQFF.

This clonotype appeared a few times. V gene TRBV5-1 combines with J gene TRBJ2-1, with 7 bases aligning to TRBD2. V shed 0 bases and J 3 bases; nucleotides not matched to a gene: 12. The CDR3 runs 18 residues. Germline loops: CDR1 SGHRS, CDR2 YFSETQ. This CDR3 is CASSLGSASGAFYNEQFF. The CDR3 nucleotides read TGCGCCAGCAGCTTGGGCTCGGCCAGCGGGGCCTTCTACAATGAGCAGTTCTTC.

This clonotype was counted once. The gene calls are TRBV12-3 or TRBV12-4 and TRBJ2-1; 10 positions agree with TRBD1. The CDR3 contains 15 residues. The V and J ends lost 3 bases and 8 bases, in that order; junction bases with no gene match: 7. CDR3 in amino acids: CASSFTGDRGDEQFF. Here the CDR3 DNA reads TGTGCCAGCAGTTTTACGGGGGACAGGGGAGATGAGCAGTTCTTC.

This clonotype was found a few times. V and J are TRBV12-3 or TRBV12-4 and TRBJ2-2; no clear D. V shed 6 bases and J shed 0 bases, with 11 bases lying between them. This CDR3 has 15 amino acids. For the CDR3, the DNA is TGTGCCAGCAGGCTCTGGGCCTCGAACACCGGGGAGCTGTTTTTT. Its protein is CASRLWASNTGELFF.

V and J are TRBV4-1 and TRBJ2-1; 14 bases are shared with TRBD2. The CDR3 contains 18 residues. With 1 base clipped from V and 5 bases from J, the junction kept 7 bases outside the gene matches. Germline CDR1 is MGHRA and CDR2 is YSYEKL. CDR3 coding DNA: TGCGCCAGCAGCCAAGTGGATCTGGGACTAGCGGGGGACAATGAGCAGTTCTTC. This translates into CASSQVDLGLAGDNEQFF.

The genes are TRBV28 and TRBJ2-3; D not resolved. The CDR3 consists of 13 residues. Trimming took 3 bases from V and 6 from J, leaving 10 bases between them. The germline gives CDR1 MDHEN, CDR2 SYDVKM. CDR3 amino acids: CASSLPDADTQYF. For the CDR3, the DNA is TGTGCCAGCAGTTTGCCCGACGCCGATACGCAGTATTTT. Combining the CDR3 with reference TRBV28 and TRBJ2-3 gives the whole variable domain DVKVTQSSRYLVKRTGEKVFLECVQDMDHENMFWYRQDPGLGLRLIYFSYDVKMKEKGDIPEGYSVSREKKERFSLILESASTNQTSMYLCASSLPDADTQYFGPGTRLTVL.

The rearrangement uses TRBV6-5 and TRBJ2-7; 7 bases are a match to TRBD1. After removal of 5 bases from V and 3 bases from J, the junction contained 13 bases not matched to a gene. CDR1 is MNHEY and CDR2 is SVGAGI in the germline V gene. This CDR3 has 16 residues. CDR3 sequence: CASSPPGPGQNYEQYF. Written as DNA, the CDR3 is TGTGCCAGCAGTCCCCCCGGACCGGGACAGAACTACGAGCAGTACTTC.

CDR3 nucleotide sequence: TGCAGTGCTAGAGAAGGGGCAGGAGGGGTGGGCTACGAGCAGTACTTC. It specifies CSAREGAGGVGYEQYF. The V and J genes are TRBV20-1 and TRBJ2-7; D possibly corresponds to TRBD2 (6 bases). V dropped 0 bases and J dropped 3 bases, with 18 bases sitting between them. CDR1 and CDR2 from the germline V gene are DFQATT and SNEGSKA (reference sequence). The CDR3 extends over 16 amino acids.

This clonotype has just one count. The chain carries TRBV28 and TRBJ2-6, with D perhaps matching TRBD2 (7 bases). CDR3 size: 15 residues. In germline, CDR1 is MDHEN, CDR2 SYDVKM. Trimming cost V 6 bases and J 1 base, with 10 bases left between them. The CDR3 sequence is CASSRGASGANVLTF. DNA for the CDR3: TGTGCCAGCAGCCGGGGGGCTTCTGGGGCCAACGTCCTGACTTTC. The variable domain in full, completed from reference TRBV28 and TRBJ2-6, reads DVKVTQSSRYLVKRTGEKVFLECVQDMDHENMFWYRQDPGLGLRLIYFSYDVKMKEKGDIPEGYSVSREKKERFSLILESASTNQTSMYLCASSRGASGANVLTFGAGSRLTVL.

The chain joins TRBV12-3 or TRBV12-4 to TRBJ2-1; no definite D call. This CDR3 has 15 residues. V shed 5 bases and J shed 2 bases, with 13 bases lying between them. CDR3 loop: CASSPRRRTYNEQFF. The CDR3 DNA is TGTGCCAGCAGTCCCCGCCGTCGGACCTACAATGAGCAGTTCTTC.

This clonotype has only a few counts. The J gene is TRBJ2-7, the V gene TRBV4-3; TRBD1 is a possible D gene (6 bases). Germline V gene sequence: CDR1 LGHNA, CDR2 YSLEER. The CDR3 has 15 amino acids. Trimming shortened V by 0 bases and J by 0 bases, and 9 bases separated the two germline ends. Written as DNA, the CDR3 is TGCGCCAGCAGCCAAGACCGGACAGTCTCCTACGAGCAGTACTTC. It encodes CASSQDRTVSYEQYF.

The chain carries TRBV9 and TRBJ2-1; TRBD1 matches at 9 bases. The V gene's germline CDR1 is SGDLS and CDR2 YYNGEE. The CDR3 consists of 15 residues. The junction had 9 bases not matched to a gene; V was cut back by 3 bases and J by 8 bases. CDR3 coding DNA: TGTGCCAGCAGCGCCGACAGGGGGTCAAACGATGAGCAGTTCTTC. Its protein is CASSADRGSNDEQFF.

This clonotype was detected only a few times. The rearrangement joins TRBV6-5 to TRBJ2-3; TRBD2 is a possible D gene (6 bases). This CDR3 is built from 15 residues. The V gene lost 6 bases and the J gene lost 4 bases, with 17 bases spanning the gap. Germline CDR1 and CDR2: MNHEY and SVGAGI. This CDR3 reads CASRRLLGGSDTQYF. The CDR3 DNA sequence: TGTGCCAGCAGGAGACTCCTGGGGGGTTCAGATACGCAGTATTTT.

The chain is built from TRBV5-1 and TRBJ1-6; 8 bases match TRBD1. Germline V gives CDR1 SGHRS, CDR2 YFSETQ. This CDR3 region has 17 residues. J was trimmed by 6 bases and V by 0 bases; bases with no gene match: 8. The DNA of the CDR3 is TGCGCCAGCAGCTTGGTAGTCCAGGGGGCGAGTAATTCACCCCTCCACTTT. Translated, it gives CASSLVVQGASNSPLHF. Variable domain in full (rest from reference TRBV5-1 and TRBJ1-6): KAGVTQTPRYLIKTRGQQVTLSCSPISGHRSVSWYQQTPGQGLQFLFEYFSETQRNKGNFPGRFSGRQFSNSRSEMNVSTLELGDSALYLCASSLVVQGASNSPLHFGNGTRLTVT.

The chain carries TRBV14 and TRBJ2-7; D gene ambiguous. V shed 0 bases and J shed 2 bases, with 11 bases lying between them. The CDR3 runs 15 residues. CDR1 is SGHDN and CDR2 is FVKESK in the germline V gene. The CDR3 nucleotides read TGTGCCAGCAGCCAAGATTACGCCGGACCCTACGAGCAGTACTTC. Its translation: CASSQDYAGPYEQYF.

The chain has TRBV6-5 and TRBJ2-7; D may be TRBD2 (6 bases). V was cut by 4 bases and J by 1 base, with 11 bases left in between. Looked up from germline, CDR1 is MNHEY and CDR2 is SVGAGI. The CDR3 runs 14 residues. The CDR3 nucleotides read TGTGCCAGCAGTTCCCCCGGACTATCCTACGAGCAGTACTTC. Translating gives CASSSPGLSYEQYF.